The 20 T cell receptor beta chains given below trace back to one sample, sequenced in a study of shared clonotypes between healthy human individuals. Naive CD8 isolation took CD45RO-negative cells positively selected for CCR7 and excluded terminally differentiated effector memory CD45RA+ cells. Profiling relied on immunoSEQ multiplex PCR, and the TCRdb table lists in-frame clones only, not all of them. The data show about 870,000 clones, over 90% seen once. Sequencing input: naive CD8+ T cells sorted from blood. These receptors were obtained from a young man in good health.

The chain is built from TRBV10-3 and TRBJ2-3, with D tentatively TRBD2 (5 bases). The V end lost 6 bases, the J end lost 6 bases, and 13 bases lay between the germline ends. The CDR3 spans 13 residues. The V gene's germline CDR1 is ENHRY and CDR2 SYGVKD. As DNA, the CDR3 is TGTGCCATCAGGTCGAAGGAGGAGGATACGCAGTATTTT. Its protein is CAIRSKEEDTQYF.

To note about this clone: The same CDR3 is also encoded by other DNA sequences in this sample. The CDR3 DNA sequence: TGTGCCAGCAGCGTAGGGCTAGGATCCTACGAGCAGTACTTC. Amino acids: CASSVGLGSYEQYF. The chain recombines TRBV9 with TRBJ2-7; D uncertain. The germline V gene has CDR1 SGDLS and CDR2 YYNGEE. The CDR3 runs to 14 residues. The ends were cut back, 0 bases at V and 1 base at J, with 8 bases in the middle.

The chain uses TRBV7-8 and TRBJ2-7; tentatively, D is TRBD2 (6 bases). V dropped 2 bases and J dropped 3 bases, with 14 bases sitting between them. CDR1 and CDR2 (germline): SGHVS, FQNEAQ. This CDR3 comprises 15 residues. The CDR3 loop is CASSLPRGYRYEQYF. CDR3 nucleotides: TGTGCCAGCAGCTTACCACGGGGGTACCGCTACGAGCAGTACTTC.

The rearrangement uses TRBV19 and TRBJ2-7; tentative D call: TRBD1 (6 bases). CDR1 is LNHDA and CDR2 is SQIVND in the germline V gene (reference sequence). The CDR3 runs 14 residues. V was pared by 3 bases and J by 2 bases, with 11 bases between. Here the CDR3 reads CASSIRDNTYEQYF. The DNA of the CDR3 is TGTGCCAGTAGTATTCGGGACAACACCTACGAGCAGTACTTC.

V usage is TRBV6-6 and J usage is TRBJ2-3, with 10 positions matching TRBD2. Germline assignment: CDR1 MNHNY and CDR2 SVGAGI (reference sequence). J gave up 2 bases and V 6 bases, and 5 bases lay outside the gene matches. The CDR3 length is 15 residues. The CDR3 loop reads CASRSGLAATDTQYF. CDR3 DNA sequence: TGTGCCAGCAGATCAGGACTAGCGGCCACAGATACGCAGTATTTT.

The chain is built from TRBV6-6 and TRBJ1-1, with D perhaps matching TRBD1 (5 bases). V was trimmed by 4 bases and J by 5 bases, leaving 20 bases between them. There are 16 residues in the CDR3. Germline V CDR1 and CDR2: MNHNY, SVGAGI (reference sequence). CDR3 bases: TGTGCCAGCAGTTCGGCTTGGGACCACCGGGAAACTGAAGCTTTCTTT. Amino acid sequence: CASSSAWDHRETEAFF.

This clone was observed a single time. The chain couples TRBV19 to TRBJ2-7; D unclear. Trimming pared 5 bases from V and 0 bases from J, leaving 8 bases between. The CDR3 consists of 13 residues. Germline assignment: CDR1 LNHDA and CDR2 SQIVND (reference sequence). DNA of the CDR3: TGTGCCAGTAGTCAGCAGTCCTCCTACGAGCAGTACTTC. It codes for CASSQQSSYEQYF.

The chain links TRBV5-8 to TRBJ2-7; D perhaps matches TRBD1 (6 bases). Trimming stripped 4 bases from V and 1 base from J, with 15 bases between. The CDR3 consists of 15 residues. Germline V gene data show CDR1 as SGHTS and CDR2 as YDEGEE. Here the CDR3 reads CASSKHQGMSYEQYF. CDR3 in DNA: TGTGCCAGCAGCAAACACCAGGGGATGTCCTACGAGCAGTACTTC.

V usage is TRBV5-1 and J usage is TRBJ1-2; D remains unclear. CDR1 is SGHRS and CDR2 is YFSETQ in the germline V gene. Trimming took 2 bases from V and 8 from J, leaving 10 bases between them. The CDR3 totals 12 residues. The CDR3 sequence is CASSLNPYGYTF. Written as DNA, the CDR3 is TGCGCCAGCAGCTTAAATCCCTACGGCTACACCTTC. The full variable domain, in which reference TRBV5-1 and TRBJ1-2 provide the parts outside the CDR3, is KAGVTQTPRYLIKTRGQQVTLSCSPISGHRSVSWYQQTPGQGLQFLFEYFSETQRNKGNFPGRFSGRQFSNSRSEMNVSTLELGDSALYLCASSLNPYGYTFGSGTRLTVV.

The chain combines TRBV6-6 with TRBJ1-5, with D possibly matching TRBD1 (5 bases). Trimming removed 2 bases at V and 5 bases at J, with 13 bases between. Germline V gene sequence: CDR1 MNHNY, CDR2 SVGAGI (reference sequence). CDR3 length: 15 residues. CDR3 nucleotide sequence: TGTGCCAGCAGTTACGCGAAGGGGCAATATCAGCCCCAGCATTTT. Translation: CASSYAKGQYQPQHF.

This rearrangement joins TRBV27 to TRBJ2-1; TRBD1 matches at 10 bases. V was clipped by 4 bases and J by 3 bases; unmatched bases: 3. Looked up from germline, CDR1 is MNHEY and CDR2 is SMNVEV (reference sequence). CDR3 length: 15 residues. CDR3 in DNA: TGTGCCAGCAGTTCAGGACAGGGGGACTACAATGAGCAGTTCTTC. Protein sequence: CASSSGQGDYNEQFF.

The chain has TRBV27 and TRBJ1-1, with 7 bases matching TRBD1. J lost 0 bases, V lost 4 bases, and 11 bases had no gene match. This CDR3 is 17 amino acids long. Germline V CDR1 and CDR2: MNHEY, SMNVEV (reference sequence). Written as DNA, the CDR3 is TGTGCCAGCAGTTCAGCCCGGACAGGACAAATGAACACTGAAGCTTTCTTT. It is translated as CASSSARTGQMNTEAFF.

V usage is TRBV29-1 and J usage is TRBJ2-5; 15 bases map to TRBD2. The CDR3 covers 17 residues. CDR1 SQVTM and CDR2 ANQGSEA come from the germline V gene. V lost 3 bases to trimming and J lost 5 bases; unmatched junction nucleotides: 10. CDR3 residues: CSVDGLAGGPSGETQYF. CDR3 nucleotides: TGCAGCGTTGATGGACTAGCGGGAGGGCCTTCTGGGGAGACCCAGTACTTC.

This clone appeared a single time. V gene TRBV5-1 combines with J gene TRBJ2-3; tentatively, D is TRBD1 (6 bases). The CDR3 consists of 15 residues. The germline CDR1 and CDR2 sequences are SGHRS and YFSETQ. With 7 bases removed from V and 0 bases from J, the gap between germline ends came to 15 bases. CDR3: CASSFSGASTDTQYF. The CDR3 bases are TGCGCCAGCTCTTTTTCAGGGGCCAGCACAGATACGCAGTATTTT.

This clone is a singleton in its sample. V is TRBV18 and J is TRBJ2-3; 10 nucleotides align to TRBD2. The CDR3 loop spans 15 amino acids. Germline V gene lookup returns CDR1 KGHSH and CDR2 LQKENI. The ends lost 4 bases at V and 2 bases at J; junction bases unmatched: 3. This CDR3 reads CASSQLAGFTDTQYF. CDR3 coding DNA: TGTGCCAGCTCACAACTAGCGGGATTCACAGATACGCAGTATTTT.

The CDR3 DNA reads TGTGCCAGCAGTGAAGGGGGACAGGGCCCCTACGAGCAGTACTTC. Its protein is CASSEGGQGPYEQYF. This chain links TRBV6-1 with TRBJ2-7, with 9 positions matching TRBD1. This CDR3 is built from 15 residues. Germline V CDR1 and CDR2: MNHNS, SASEGT. J was trimmed by 2 bases and V by 1 base; bases with no gene match: 3.

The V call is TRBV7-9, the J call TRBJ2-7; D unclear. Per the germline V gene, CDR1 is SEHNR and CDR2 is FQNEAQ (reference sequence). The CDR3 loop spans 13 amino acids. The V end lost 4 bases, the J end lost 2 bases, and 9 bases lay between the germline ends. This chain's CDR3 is CASSSPWTYEQYF. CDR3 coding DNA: TGTGCCAGCAGCTCCCCATGGACCTACGAGCAGTACTTC. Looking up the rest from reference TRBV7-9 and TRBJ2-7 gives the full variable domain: DTGVSQNPRHKITKRGQNVTFRCDPISEHNRLYWYRQTLGQGPEFLTYFQNEAQLEKSRLLSDRFSAERPKGSFSTLEIQRTEQGDSAMYLCASSSPWTYEQYFGPGTRLTVT.

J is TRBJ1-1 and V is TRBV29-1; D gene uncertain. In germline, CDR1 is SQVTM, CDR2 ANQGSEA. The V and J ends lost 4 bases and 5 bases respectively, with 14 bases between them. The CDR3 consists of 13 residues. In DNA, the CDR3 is TGCAGCGTTGTGTTCAGTCCGGGAACTGAAGCTTTCTTT. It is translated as CSVVFSPGTEAFF.

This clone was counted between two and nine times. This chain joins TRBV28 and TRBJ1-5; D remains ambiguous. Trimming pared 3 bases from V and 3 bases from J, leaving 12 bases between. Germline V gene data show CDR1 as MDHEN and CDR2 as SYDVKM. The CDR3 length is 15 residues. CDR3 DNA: TGTGCCAGCAGTTTGTTCGGGCAAAACAATCAGCCCCAGCATTTT. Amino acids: CASSLFGQNNQPQHF.

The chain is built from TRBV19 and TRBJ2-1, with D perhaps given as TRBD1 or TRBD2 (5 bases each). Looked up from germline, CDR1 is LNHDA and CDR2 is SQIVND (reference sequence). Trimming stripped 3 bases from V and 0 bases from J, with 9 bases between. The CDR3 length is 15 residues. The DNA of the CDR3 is TGTGCCAGTAGTATCCCAGGGAGCTCCTACAATGAGCAGTTCTTC. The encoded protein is CASSIPGSSYNEQFF.